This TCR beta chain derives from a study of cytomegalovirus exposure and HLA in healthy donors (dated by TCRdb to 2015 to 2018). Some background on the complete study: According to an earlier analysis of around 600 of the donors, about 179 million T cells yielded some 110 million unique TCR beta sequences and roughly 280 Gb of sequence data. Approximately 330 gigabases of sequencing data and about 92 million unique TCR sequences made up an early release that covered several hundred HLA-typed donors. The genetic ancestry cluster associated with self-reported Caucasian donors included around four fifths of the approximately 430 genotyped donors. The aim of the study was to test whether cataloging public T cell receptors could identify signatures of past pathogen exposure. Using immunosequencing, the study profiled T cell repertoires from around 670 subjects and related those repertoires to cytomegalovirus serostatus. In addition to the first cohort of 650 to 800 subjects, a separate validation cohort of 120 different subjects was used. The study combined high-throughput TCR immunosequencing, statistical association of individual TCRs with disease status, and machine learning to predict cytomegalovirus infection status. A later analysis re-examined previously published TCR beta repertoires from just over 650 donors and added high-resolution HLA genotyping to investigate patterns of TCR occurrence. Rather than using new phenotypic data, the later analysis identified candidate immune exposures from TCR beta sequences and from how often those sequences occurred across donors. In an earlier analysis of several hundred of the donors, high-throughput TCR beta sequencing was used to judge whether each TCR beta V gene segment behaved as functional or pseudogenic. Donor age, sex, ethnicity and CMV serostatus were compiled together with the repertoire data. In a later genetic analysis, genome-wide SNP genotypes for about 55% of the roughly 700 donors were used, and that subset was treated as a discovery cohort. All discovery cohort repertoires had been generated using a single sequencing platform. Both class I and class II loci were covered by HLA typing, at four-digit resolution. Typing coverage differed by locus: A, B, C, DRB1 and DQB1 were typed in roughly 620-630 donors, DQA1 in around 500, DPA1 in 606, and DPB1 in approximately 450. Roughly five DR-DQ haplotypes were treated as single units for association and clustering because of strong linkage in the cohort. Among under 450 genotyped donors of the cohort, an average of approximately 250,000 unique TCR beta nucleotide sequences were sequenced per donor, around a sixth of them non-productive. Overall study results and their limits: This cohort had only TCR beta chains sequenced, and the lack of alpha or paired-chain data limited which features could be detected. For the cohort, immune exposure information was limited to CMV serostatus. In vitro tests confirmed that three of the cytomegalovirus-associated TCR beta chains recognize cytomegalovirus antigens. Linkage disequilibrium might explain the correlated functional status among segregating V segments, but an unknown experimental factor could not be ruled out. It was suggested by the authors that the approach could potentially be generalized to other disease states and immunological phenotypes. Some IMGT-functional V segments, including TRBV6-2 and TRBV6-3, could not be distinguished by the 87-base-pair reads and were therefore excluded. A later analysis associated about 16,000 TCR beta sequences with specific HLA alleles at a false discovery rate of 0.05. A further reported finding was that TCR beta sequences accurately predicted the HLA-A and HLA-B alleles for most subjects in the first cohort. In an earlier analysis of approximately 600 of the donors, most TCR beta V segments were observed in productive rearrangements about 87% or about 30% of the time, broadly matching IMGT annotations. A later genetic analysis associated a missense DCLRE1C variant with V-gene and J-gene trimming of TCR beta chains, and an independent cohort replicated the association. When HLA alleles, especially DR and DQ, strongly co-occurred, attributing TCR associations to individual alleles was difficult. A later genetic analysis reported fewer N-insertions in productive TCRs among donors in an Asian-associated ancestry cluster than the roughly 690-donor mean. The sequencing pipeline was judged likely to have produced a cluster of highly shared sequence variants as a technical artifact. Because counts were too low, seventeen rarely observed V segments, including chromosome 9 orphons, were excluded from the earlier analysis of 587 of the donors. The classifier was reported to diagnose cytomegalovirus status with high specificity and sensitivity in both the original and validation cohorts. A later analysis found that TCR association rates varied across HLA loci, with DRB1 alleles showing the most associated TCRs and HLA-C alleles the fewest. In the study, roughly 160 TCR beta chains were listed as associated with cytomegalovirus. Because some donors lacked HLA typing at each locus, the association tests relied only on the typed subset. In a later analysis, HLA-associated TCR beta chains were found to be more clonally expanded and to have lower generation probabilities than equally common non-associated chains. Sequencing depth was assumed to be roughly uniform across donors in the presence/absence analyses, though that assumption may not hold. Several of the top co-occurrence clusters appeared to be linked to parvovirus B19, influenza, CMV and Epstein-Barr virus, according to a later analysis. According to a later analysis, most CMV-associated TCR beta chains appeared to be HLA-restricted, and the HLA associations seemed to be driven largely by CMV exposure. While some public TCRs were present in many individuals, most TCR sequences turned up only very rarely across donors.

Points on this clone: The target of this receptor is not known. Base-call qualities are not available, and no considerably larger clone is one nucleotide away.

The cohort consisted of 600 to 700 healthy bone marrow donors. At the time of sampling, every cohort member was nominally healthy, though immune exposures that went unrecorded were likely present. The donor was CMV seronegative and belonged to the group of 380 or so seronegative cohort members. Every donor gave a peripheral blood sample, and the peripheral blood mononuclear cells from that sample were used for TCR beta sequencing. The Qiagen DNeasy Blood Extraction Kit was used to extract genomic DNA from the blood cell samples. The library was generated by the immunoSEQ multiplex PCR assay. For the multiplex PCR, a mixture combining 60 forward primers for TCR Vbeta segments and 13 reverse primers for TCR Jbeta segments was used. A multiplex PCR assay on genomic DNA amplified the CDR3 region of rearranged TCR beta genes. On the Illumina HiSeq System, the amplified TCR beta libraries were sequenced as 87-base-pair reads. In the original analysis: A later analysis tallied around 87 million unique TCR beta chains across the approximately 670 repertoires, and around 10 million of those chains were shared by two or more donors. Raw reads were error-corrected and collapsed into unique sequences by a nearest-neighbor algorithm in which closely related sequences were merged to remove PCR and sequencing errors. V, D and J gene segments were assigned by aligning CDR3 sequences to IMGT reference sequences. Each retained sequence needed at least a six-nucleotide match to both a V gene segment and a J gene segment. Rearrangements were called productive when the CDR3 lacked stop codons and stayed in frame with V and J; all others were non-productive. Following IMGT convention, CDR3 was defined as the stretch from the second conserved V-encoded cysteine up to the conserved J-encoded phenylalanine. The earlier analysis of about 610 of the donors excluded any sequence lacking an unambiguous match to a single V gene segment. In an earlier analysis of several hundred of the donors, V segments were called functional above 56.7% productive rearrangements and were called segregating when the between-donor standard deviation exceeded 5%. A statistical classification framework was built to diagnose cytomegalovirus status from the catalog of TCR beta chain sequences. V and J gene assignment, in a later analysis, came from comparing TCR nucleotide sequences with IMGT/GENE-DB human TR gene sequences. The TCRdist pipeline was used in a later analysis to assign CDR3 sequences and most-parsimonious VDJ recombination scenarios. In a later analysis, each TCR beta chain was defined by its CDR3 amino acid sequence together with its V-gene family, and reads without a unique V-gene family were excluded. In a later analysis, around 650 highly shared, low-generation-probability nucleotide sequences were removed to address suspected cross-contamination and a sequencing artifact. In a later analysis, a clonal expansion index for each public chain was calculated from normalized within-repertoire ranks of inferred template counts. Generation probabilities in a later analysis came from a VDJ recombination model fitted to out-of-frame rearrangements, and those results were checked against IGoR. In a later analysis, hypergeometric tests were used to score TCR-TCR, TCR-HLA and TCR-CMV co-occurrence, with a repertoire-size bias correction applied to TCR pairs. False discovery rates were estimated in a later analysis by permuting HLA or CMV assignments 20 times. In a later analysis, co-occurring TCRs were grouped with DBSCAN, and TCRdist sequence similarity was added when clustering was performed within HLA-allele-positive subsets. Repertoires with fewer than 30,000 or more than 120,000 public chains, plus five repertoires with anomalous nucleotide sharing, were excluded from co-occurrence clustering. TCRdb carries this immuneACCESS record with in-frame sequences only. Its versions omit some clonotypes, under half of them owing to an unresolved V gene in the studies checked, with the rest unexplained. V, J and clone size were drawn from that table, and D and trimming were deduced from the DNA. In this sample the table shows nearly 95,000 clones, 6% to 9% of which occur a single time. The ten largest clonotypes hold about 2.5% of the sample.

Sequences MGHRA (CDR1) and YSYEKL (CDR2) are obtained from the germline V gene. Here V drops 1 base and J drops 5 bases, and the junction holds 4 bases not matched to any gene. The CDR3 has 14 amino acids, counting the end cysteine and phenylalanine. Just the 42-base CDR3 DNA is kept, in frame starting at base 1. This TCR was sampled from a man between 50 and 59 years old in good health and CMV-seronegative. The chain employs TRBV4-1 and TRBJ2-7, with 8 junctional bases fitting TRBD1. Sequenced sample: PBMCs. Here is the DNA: TGCGCCAGCAGCCAAGGGACAGGGAGTAACGAGCAGTACTTC. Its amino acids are CASSQGTGSNEQYF.